The 22 T cell receptor beta chains reported below all come from one sample, sequenced in a study of T cells in Graves' hyperthyroidism and ophthalmopathy. TCR beta CDR3 sequences were amplified from RNA transcripts. HTBI primers were employed in a first-round RT-PCR of the TCR CDR3. TCRdb redid the calling of the multiplex PCR reads with MiXCR, one entry per CDR3 protein. The sample has about 350,000 distinct CDR3 sequences; over 11% are singletons. The specimen was blood. All receptors come from a woman under 40 with Graves' hyperthyroidism.

The table lists this clonotype with many counts. This chain joins TRBV28 and TRBJ1-3; D uncertain. Trimming removed 5 bases at V and 0 bases at J, with 11 bases between. Germline V CDR1 and CDR2: MDHEN, SYDVKM. The CDR3 totals 15 residues. CDR3 nucleotides: TGTGCCAGCAGTAAACCGCGGATCTCTGGAAACACCATATATTTT. Translation gives CASSKPRISGNTIYF.

The chain is built from TRBV2 and TRBJ2-1; 7 bases are shared with TRBD1. V shed 9 bases and J 2 bases; nucleotides not matched to a gene: 1. This CDR3 spans 12 amino acids. The germline V gene encodes CDR1 SNHLY and CDR2 FYNNEI. The CDR3 spells CASQGAYNEQFF. The CDR3 region has the DNA TGTGCCAGTCAGGGGGCCTACAATGAGCAGTTCTTC.

Concerning this clonotype: Given a much more abundant clone one base away, this may be a read error. The chain is built from TRBV29-1 and TRBJ2-5; D gene ambiguous. Germline CDR1 and CDR2: SQVTM and ANQGSEA. The germline V and J ends were trimmed by 4 bases and 9 bases, with 15 bases remaining between them. CDR3 length: 12 residues. The CDR3 region has the DNA TGCAGCGTTGTAATCGGCCCCTGGGCCCAGTACTTC. This codes for CSVVIGPWAQYF.

The chain uses TRBV7-3 and TRBJ2-2; TRBD1 is a possible D gene (6 bases). The CDR3 covers 15 residues. The germline gives CDR1 SGHTA, CDR2 FQGTGA. V dropped 5 bases and J dropped 6 bases, with 16 bases sitting between them. The CDR3 DNA reads as TGTGCCAGCAGCAAAGGGGGTGAAGGGTCCGGGGAGCTGTTTTTT. Amino acids: CASSKGGEGSGELFF.

This clonotype was counted ten times or more. The V gene is TRBV12-3 or TRBV12-4, the J gene TRBJ1-2; weak D call: TRBD1 (6 bases). CDR3 length: 13 amino acids. V dropped 5 bases and J dropped 5 bases, with 12 bases sitting between them. Here the CDR3 DNA reads TGTGCCAGCAGTGCCGGGGGCGGGTATGGCTACACCTTC. This translates into CASSAGGGYGYTF.

This clonotype was counted many times. V usage is TRBV28 and J usage is TRBJ2-7; 7 nucleotides line up with TRBD1. This CDR3 is 16 amino acids long. The germline gives CDR1 MDHEN, CDR2 SYDVKM. V shed 7 bases and J 3 bases; nucleotides not matched to a gene: 15. The CDR3 sequence: CASTANDRAWYYEQYF. In DNA form, the CDR3 reads TGTGCCAGCACCGCAAACGACAGGGCATGGTACTACGAGCAGTACTTC.

This clonotype was observed a few times. The chain recombines TRBV27 with TRBJ2-7; 8 positions match TRBD1. Germline V gene lookup returns CDR1 MNHEY and CDR2 SMNVEV (reference sequence). Germline trimming cut 8 bases from V and 3 bases from J; bases unmatched to any gene: 6. The CDR3 totals 13 residues. CDR3 sequence (DNA): TGTGCCAGCGCAGGGGGCCTAGGCTACGAGCAGTACTTC. The encoded protein is CASAGGLGYEQYF.

This clonotype was detected ten times or more. The chain carries TRBV11-2 and TRBJ1-5; weak D call: TRBD1 (5 bases). The germline V gene encodes CDR1 SGHAT and CDR2 FQNNGV. V lost 1 base to trimming and J lost 3 bases, with 10 bases between them. The CDR3 has 15 residues. The CDR3 reads CASSLGGRVNQPQHF. CDR3 bases: TGTGCCAGCAGCTTAGGTGGCAGGGTCAATCAGCCCCAGCATTTT.

J is TRBJ2-2 and V is TRBV28; possibly TRBD1 for D (6 bases). Germline CDR1 and CDR2: MDHEN and SYDVKM. The CDR3 runs 13 residues. V lost 7 bases to trimming and J lost 3 bases, with 9 bases between them. The CDR3 loop reads CASKTGYTGELFF. The CDR3, as DNA: TGTGCCAGCAAGACAGGCTACACCGGGGAGCTGTTTTTT.

The table lists this clonotype with many counts. The rearrangement uses TRBV28 and TRBJ1-2; 7 bases line up with TRBD1. Per the germline V gene, CDR1 is MDHEN and CDR2 is SYDVKM. V dropped 4 bases and J dropped 3; count of bases not matched to a gene: 11. The CDR3 extends over 16 amino acids. CDR3 sequence: CASSSYPTGKDYGYTF. The CDR3 nucleotides are TGTGCCAGCAGTTCTTACCCGACAGGGAAAGACTATGGCTACACCTTC.

This clonotype was recorded a few times. The chain joins TRBV29-1 to TRBJ1-1, with 9 bases matching TRBD1. V trimming: 6 bases; J trimming: 3 bases; junction bases outside the gene matches: 5. In germline, CDR1 is SQVTM, CDR2 ANQGSEA. The CDR3 sequence is 13 residues long. The CDR3 DNA reads TGCAGCGTAACAGGGGGCGTGGACACTGAAGCTTTCTTT. Translating gives CSVTGGVDTEAFF.

The V and J genes are TRBV20-1 and TRBJ2-4; no reliable D call. The CDR3 extends over 15 amino acids. CDR1 is DFQATT and CDR2 is SNEGSKA in the germline V gene (reference sequence). V dropped 3 bases and J dropped 7 bases, with 19 bases sitting between them. The CDR3 coding sequence is TGCAGTGCTAGGACCTTTCCGGTTACATGGAACATTCAGTACTTC. Translating gives CSARTFPVTWNIQYF.

At least ten counts were recorded for this clonotype. The chain links TRBV2 to TRBJ2-1, with TRBD2 matching 11 bases. Trimming cost V 10 bases and J 5 bases; bases outside gene matches: 7. Germline loops: CDR1 SNHLY, CDR2 FYNNEI. The CDR3 has 14 amino acids. CDR3 region: CAIPLAGVDNEQFF. DNA of the CDR3: TGTGCCATACCACTAGCGGGAGTTGACAATGAGCAGTTCTTC.

This clonotype showed up just a few times. The gene calls are TRBV9 and TRBJ2-1; D unclear. The CDR3 runs to 15 residues. The germline CDR1 and CDR2 sequences are SGDLS and YYNGEE. Trimming removed 0 bases from V and 2 bases from J, with 9 bases in between. Written as DNA, the CDR3 is TGTGCCAGCAGCGTAGAGGGCGGAGCCTACAATGAGCAGTTCTTC. The encoded protein is CASSVEGGAYNEQFF.

This clonotype was counted at least ten times. V is TRBV28 and J is TRBJ2-6, with 7 bases aligning to TRBD1. Losses at the gene ends were 8 bases for V and 0 bases for J; bases not matched to a gene: 4. Per germline, CDR1 MDHEN and CDR2 SYDVKM. The CDR3 totals 15 residues. The CDR3 DNA reads as TGTGCCAGCGGGACAGCAAGCTCTGGGGCCAACGTCCTGACTTTC. Translation: CASGTASSGANVLTF.

This clonotype was seen many times. The chain couples TRBV11-2 to TRBJ2-7; no clear D. CDR3 length equals 14 residues. The germline gives CDR1 SGHAT, CDR2 FQNNGV. The V end lost 5 bases, the J end lost 7 bases, and 18 bases lay between the germline ends. The CDR3 region is CASSKLISYVEQYF. CDR3 nucleotides: TGTGCCAGCAGCAAGTTAATATCCTACGTGGAGCAGTACTTC.

This clonotype was detected ten times or more. The CDR3 DNA reads TGTGCCAGCAGTTTCACGGAGGGGAACGAGCAGTACTTC. Protein product: CASSFTEGNEQYF. The chain uses TRBV27 and TRBJ2-7, with TRBD2 as a possible D gene (6 bases). This CDR3 is built from 13 residues. CDR1 and CDR2 from the germline V gene are MNHEY and SMNVEV (reference sequence). The ends were cut back, 3 bases at V and 5 bases at J, with 11 bases in the middle.

This clonotype showed up many times. The rearrangement joins TRBV7-9 to TRBJ2-1, with 11 bases identical to TRBD2. Looked up from germline, CDR1 is SEHNR and CDR2 is FQNEAQ (reference sequence). This CDR3 contains 16 residues. The junction had 9 bases not matched to a gene; V was cut back by 3 bases and J by 8 bases. The CDR3 sequence: CASSFSSGRALDEQFF. CDR3 sequence (DNA): TGTGCCAGCAGCTTCAGTAGCGGGAGGGCCTTGGATGAGCAGTTCTTC.

In this sample, this clonotype turned up many times. J is TRBJ1-1 and V is TRBV12-3 or TRBV12-4; the D gene is possibly TRBD1 (5 bases). There are 14 residues in the CDR3. Trimming shortened V by 0 bases and J by 1 base, and 6 bases separated the two germline ends. The CDR3 DNA sequence: TGTGCCAGCAGTTTAGCGGGGCAGAACACTGAAGCTTTCTTT. Amino acid sequence: CASSLAGQNTEAFF.

This clonotype was seen only a few times. The chain carries TRBV12-3 or TRBV12-4 and TRBJ2-1, with D possibly TRBD2 on 6 matching bases. This CDR3 has 14 amino acids. Trimming left V 6 bases short and J 7 bases short, with 16 bases between. The CDR3 nucleotides read TGTGCCAGCAGGGGCTCGGAGGGTAGGAATGAGCAGTTCTTC. It encodes CASRGSEGRNEQFF.

The chain has TRBV2 and TRBJ1-4, with no clear D. The CDR3 covers 14 residues. The V and J ends lost 7 bases and 5 bases respectively, with 14 bases between them. CDR1 is SNHLY, CDR2 FYNNEI, per germline. In nucleotides, the CDR3 is TGTGCCAGCATCCTCGACCGGGGAAATGAAAAACTGTTTTTT. It encodes CASILDRGNEKLFF.

In this sample, this clonotype turned up many times. The chain links TRBV28 to TRBJ2-2, with no clear D. Germline lookup yields CDR1 MDHEN and CDR2 SYDVKM. CDR3 length equals 16 residues. V dropped 7 bases and J dropped 0 bases, with 15 bases sitting between them. The CDR3 loop reads CASKAPSLTNTGELFF. The CDR3 DNA sequence: TGTGCCAGCAAGGCCCCGAGTCTAACGAACACCGGGGAGCTGTTTTTT.